Below, 9 T cell receptor beta chains from the same sample are listed, as sequenced in a study of T cell clonality in common variable immunodeficiency. Regarding the study as a whole: Fewer deletions and N-nucleotide insertions were reportedly seen in common variable immunodeficiency TCR beta sequences.

For these receptors, no antigen is known. Method: immunoSEQ multiplex PCR; TCRdb's copy keeps in-frame clones and lacks some. The sample yields roughly 7,400 clones, without any singletons. The specimen sequenced was peripheral blood mononuclear cells. The receptors were sampled from a human donor with common variable immunodeficiency.

This clone was observed at least ten times. The read finishes 3 residues shy of the CDR3 end, and the germline J gene is used to complete it. The chain has TRBV7-6 and TRBJ2-5; TRBD1 is a possible D gene (5 bases). The V gene lost 3 bases and the J gene lost 4 bases, with 6 bases spanning the gap. The CDR3 loop spans 12 amino acids. The germline V gene has CDR1 SGHVS and CDR2 FNYEAQ. CDR3 DNA (partial): TGTGCCAGCAGCTTCCAGGGAGAGACC. Its translation is CASSFQGET. The CDR3 in full is CASSFQGETQYF.

A few counts support this clone. Read data end 3 residues before the CDR3 end; the end is taken from the germline J gene. The V and J genes are TRBV19 and TRBJ2-3; 9 bases agree with TRBD2. CDR3 length equals 15 residues. The junction had 4 bases not matched to a gene; V was cut back by 6 bases and J by 0 bases. Germline V gene data show CDR1 as LNHDA and CDR2 as SQIVND (reference sequence). The part of the CDR3 DNA that was read is TGTGCCAGTAGATTGGCGGGAGGGAGCACAGATACG. Translation: CASRLAGGSTDT. The full-length CDR3 reads as CASRLAGGSTDTQYF.

This clone is labeled as medium-sized. The observed sequence ends 3 residues before the CDR3 terminus, with the missing tail filled in from the germline J gene. The chain recombines TRBV20-1 with TRBJ2-7, with D possibly matching TRBD1 (6 bases). This CDR3 has 13 amino acids. Germline-derived CDR1 and CDR2 are DFQATT and SNEGSKA (reference sequence). The ends were cut back, 3 bases at V and 2 bases at J, with 11 bases in the middle. The sequenced part of the CDR3 DNA is TGCAGTGCTAGTAACGGGGACACCTACGAG. Its translation is CSASNGDTYE. The whole CDR3 sequence reads CSASNGDTYEQYF.

This clone was counted only a few times. The read ends 3 residues before the CDR3 terminus; that terminus is restored from the germline J gene. The chain recombines TRBV20-1 with TRBJ2-5; 13 bases are shared with TRBD2. The J segment lost 5 bases and the V segment lost 3 bases, leaving 6 bases of the junction unmatched. This CDR3 has 15 residues. Germline assignment: CDR1 DFQATT and CDR2 SNEGSKA (reference sequence). The CDR3 spells CSASPLAGGGETQYF. The sequenced part of the CDR3 DNA is TGCAGTGCTAGCCCACTAGCGGGAGGGGGGGAGACC.

This clone was counted many times. The CDR3 end lies 3 residues beyond the end of the read and is filled in from the germline J gene. The rearrangement joins TRBV7-3 to TRBJ2-1, with 9 bases identical to TRBD2. This CDR3 contains 14 residues. The germline V gene has CDR1 SGHTA and CDR2 FQGTGA. Trimming at V came to 5 bases and at J to 6 bases, leaving 5 bases not matched to a gene. CDR3 amino acids: CASSPGTSSNEQFF. CDR3 DNA, as far as it was read: TGTGCCAGCAGCCCCGGGACTAGCAGCAATGAG.

This clone was seen a handful of times. Read coverage stops 3 residues before the CDR3 terminus; the germline J gene supplies the remainder. The rearrangement links TRBV30 to TRBJ1-4, with TRBD1 identical over 8 bases. The V segment lost 0 bases and the J segment 7 bases; nucleotides outside the gene matches: 7. This CDR3 spans 15 amino acids. Germline assignment: CDR1 GTSNPN and CDR2 SVGIG (reference sequence). CDR3 loop: CAWSVPAGQVEKLFF. Incomplete CDR3 DNA: TGTGCCTGGAGTGTACCCGCGGGACAGGTTGAAAAA.

This clone showed up just a few times. The CDR3 end falls 3 residues outside the read, so it is completed with the germline J gene. This rearrangement joins TRBV18 to TRBJ2-1; weak D call: TRBD1 (5 bases). Germline values: CDR1 KGHSH, CDR2 LQKENI. The CDR3 length is 16 residues. V was shortened by 0 bases and J by 5 bases, with 14 bases between the two germline ends. CDR3 DNA (partial): TGTGCCAGCTCACCACCGCACAGGTCAACGGACAATGAG. Its protein is CASSPPHRSTDNE. The entire CDR3 reads CASSPPHRSTDNEQFF.

Of note for this clone: The read comes to an end 3 residues before the CDR3 does, leaving the germline J gene to fill in the end. This rearrangement joins TRBV7-3 to TRBJ2-5, with 11 bases aligning to TRBD1. The V gene end was trimmed by 5 bases and the J gene end by 5 bases; junction bases not matched to a gene: 7. The V gene's germline CDR1 is SGHTA and CDR2 FQGTGA. This CDR3 contains 15 residues. The CDR3 protein is CASSPRTGGRETQYF. The sequenced part of the CDR3 DNA is TGTGCCAGCAGCCCCAGGACAGGGGGCAGGGAGACC.

In this sample, this clone turned up a few times. The read stops 3 residues short of the end of the CDR3; the missing end is completed from the germline J gene. The V and J genes are TRBV19 and TRBJ2-7; TRBD1 aligns across 12 bases. The CDR3 sequence is 17 residues long. V trimming: 5 bases; J trimming: 0 bases; junction bases outside the gene matches: 8. The germline V gene encodes CDR1 LNHDA and CDR2 SQIVND (reference sequence). Partial CDR3 DNA: TGTGCCAGTAGTCACAGGGGGACAGGGGGCACCTCCTACGAG. Protein: CASSHRGTGGTSYE. In full, the CDR3 reads CASSHRGTGGTSYEQYF.